This note documents a single T cell receptor beta chain sequence. Its antigen is undetermined. Clones were sequenced by immunoSEQ multiplex PCR, and TCRdb holds only the in-frame ones, with some missing. The table has about 130,000 clones, 90% seen once. Germline V gene data show CDR1 as LGHNA and CDR2 as YSLEER. The J segment lost 7 bases and the V segment lost 0 bases, leaving 8 bases of the junction unmatched. CDR3 length: 17 amino acids. These data originate in a study of T cell responses to AZD1222 COVID-19 vaccine. Broader study findings: Spike-specific TCRs gained breadth and depth after people received two AZD1222 doses. Nearly half of the spike-specific TCRs reportedly recognize variant regions that carry no mutations. The number of AZD1222 recipients seropositive at baseline was only five to seven. CD4 TCRs covered the whole spike, strongest at regions 160-218 and 743-854.

The TCR originated in an adult in good health. The sample here was peripheral blood, taken on day 0 of AZD1222 vaccination. The V call is TRBV4-3, the J call TRBJ2-1; 11 nucleotides line up with TRBD2. The CDR3 loop is CASSQELSSGGLNEQFF. CDR3 sequence (DNA): TGCGCCAGCAGCCAAGAATTATCTAGCGGGGGGTTGAATGAGCAGTTCTTC.